The 30 T cell receptor beta chains below all came from one sample that was sequenced in a study of cytomegalovirus exposure and HLA in healthy donors. PCR was performed using 60 Vbeta and 13 Jbeta primers. Using immunoSEQ multiplex PCR, the repertoire was profiled, and TCRdb retains in-frame clones only, with some absent. The sample has roughly 70,000 clones, 82% seen once. Sequenced input: PBMCs. These receptors all come from a young man in good health and CMV-seronegative.

This sequence joins TRBV27 and TRBJ2-7, with a tentative D call TRBD1 (5 bases). Germline V CDR1 and CDR2: MNHEY, SMNVEV (reference sequence). The CDR3 has 15 residues. V lost 2 bases, J lost 0 bases, and 11 bases lay in between. CDR3 coding DNA: TGTGCCAGCAGTTTAGGCCAGGGAATCTCCTACGAGCAGTACTTC. It codes for CASSLGQGISYEQYF.

V usage is TRBV6-5 and J usage is TRBJ2-1, with a weak D call TRBD1 (5 bases). This CDR3 comprises 13 residues. Germline V CDR1 and CDR2: MNHEY, SVGAGI. The V gene lost 0 bases and the J gene lost 10 bases, with 10 bases spanning the gap. The chain's CDR3 is CASSYSTGQEQFF. CDR3 in DNA: TGTGCCAGCAGTTACTCTACAGGTCAAGAGCAGTTCTTC.

The rearrangement links TRBV28 to TRBJ1-5; perhaps TRBD1 as D (6 bases). The V gene's germline CDR1 is MDHEN and CDR2 SYDVKM. This CDR3 contains 15 residues. Trimming took off 2 bases at V and 0 bases at J, with 8 bases between the two ends. CDR3 sequence (DNA): TGTGCCAGCAGTTTAAGGGGGTATAGCAATCAGCCCCAGCATTTT. It is translated as CASSLRGYSNQPQHF.

The chain employs TRBV11-3 and TRBJ2-7; 8 bases are shared with TRBD2. CDR1 is SGHNT, CDR2 YENEEA, per germline. V lost 5 bases, J lost 5 bases, and 5 bases stayed unmatched. The CDR3 consists of 13 residues. CDR3 in DNA: TGTGCCAGCAGCCGTAGCGGGGACGACGAGCAGTACTTC. Protein: CASSRSGDDEQYF.

The chain couples TRBV7-2 to TRBJ2-3; no firm D call. Trimming shortened V by 4 bases and J by 2 bases, and 7 bases separated the two germline ends. The CDR3 has 13 residues. The germline CDR1 and CDR2 sequences are SGHTA and FQGNSA. The CDR3 DNA reads TGTGCCAGCAGCTCCGACAACACAGATACGCAGTATTTT. It yields the protein CASSSDNTDTQYF.

The chain combines TRBV6-5 with TRBJ1-4; D is unresolved. This CDR3 is built from 15 residues. V shed 0 bases and J shed 8 bases, with 13 bases lying between them. The germline V gene has CDR1 MNHEY and CDR2 SVGAGI. This chain's CDR3 is CASSYSEGRREKLFF. As DNA, the CDR3 is TGTGCCAGCAGTTACTCGGAGGGTAGGAGGGAAAAACTGTTTTTT.

V is TRBV9 and J is TRBJ2-1, with 9 bases that match TRBD2. V lost 0 bases to trimming and J lost 4 bases; unmatched junction nucleotides: 5. This CDR3 is 16 amino acids long. Germline CDR1 reads SGDLS; CDR2 reads YYNGEE. The CDR3 nucleotides read TGTGCCAGCAGCGTAGGGAGCGGGAGGCCTTACAATGAGCAGTTCTTC. It specifies CASSVGSGRPYNEQFF. The full variable domain, with the rest looked up from reference TRBV9 and TRBJ2-1, is DSGVTQTPKHLITATGQRVTLRCSPRSGDLSVYWYQQSLDQGLQFLIQYYNGEERAKGNILERFSAQQFPDLHSELNLSSLELGDSALYFCASSVGSGRPYNEQFFGPGTRLTVL.

The gene calls are TRBV5-6 and TRBJ1-1; D remains ambiguous. Germline lookup yields CDR1 SGHDT and CDR2 YYEEEE. V lost 0 bases, J lost 0 bases, and 15 bases lay in between. The CDR3 loop spans 17 amino acids. The CDR3 coding sequence is TGTGCCAGCAGCTTGGTTTTTGCCCGCAGAATGAACACTGAAGCTTTCTTT. Translated: CASSLVFARRMNTEAFF. The complete variable domain, with remaining parts taken from reference TRBV5-6 and TRBJ1-1, reads DAGVTQSPTHLIKTRGQQVTLRCSPKSGHDTVSWYQQALGQGPQFIFQYYEEEERQRGNFPDRFSGHQFPNYSSELNVNALLLGDSALYLCASSLVFARRMNTEAFFGQGTRLTVV.

The chain uses TRBV30 and TRBJ2-7, with D possibly matching TRBD1 (6 bases). CDR1 is GTSNPN and CDR2 is SVGIG in the germline V gene (reference sequence). The V end lost 6 bases, the J end lost 0 bases, and 12 bases lay between the germline ends. This CDR3 has 13 residues. CDR3 sequence (DNA): TGTGCCTGCGCCAGGGGAAGCTCCTACGAGCAGTACTTC. The encoded protein is CACARGSSYEQYF.

This chain uses TRBV2 with TRBJ1-6; TRBD1 agrees at 7 bases. The CDR3 contains 15 residues. V shed 6 bases, J shed 6 bases, and the junction held 8 bases outside the gene matches. CDR1 and CDR2 (germline): SNHLY, FYNNEI. In nucleotides, the CDR3 is TGTGCCAGCAGCGCGCGACAGGGCTCTAATTCACCCCTCCACTTT. Protein sequence: CASSARQGSNSPLHF.

For the CDR3, the DNA is TGTGCCAGCTCACCTTGGCAGGGGGATGGCTACACCTTC. The encoded protein is CASSPWQGDGYTF. The chain has TRBV18 and TRBJ1-2, with 7 bases lining up with TRBD1. The V and J ends lost 3 bases and 6 bases, in that order; junction bases with no gene match: 4. This CDR3 spans 13 amino acids. Germline loops: CDR1 KGHSH, CDR2 LQKENI.

The chain uses TRBV28 and TRBJ1-2, with 7 nucleotides matching TRBD1. Germline V CDR1 and CDR2: MDHEN, SYDVKM. V shed 2 bases, J shed 2 bases, and the junction held 8 bases outside the gene matches. The CDR3 has 16 amino acids. The CDR3 protein is CASSLEQGNINYGYTF. CDR3 coding DNA: TGTGCCAGCAGTTTAGAACAGGGGAACATAAACTATGGCTACACCTTC.

This sequence joins TRBV21-1 and TRBJ2-2; the table's D call, TRBD2, has no DNA check behind it. TRBV21-1 is designated a pseudogene. The length of the CDR3 is 22 residues. The CDR3 DNA is TGTGCCAGCAGCAAAGCGGCCCGCCGCGGGGCGGCGCGCCGATCAGTCACCGGGGAGCTGTTTTTT. Translating gives CASSKAARRGAARRSVTGELFF.

The genes are TRBV5-1 and TRBJ1-5, with unresolved D. CDR3 length equals 15 residues. V lost 0 bases and J lost 0, with 7 bases in between. The germline V gene encodes CDR1 SGHRS and CDR2 YFSETQ. CDR3 bases: TGCGCCAGCAGCTTGGGTGCAGGTAGCAATCAGCCCCAGCATTTT. The encoded protein is CASSLGAGSNQPQHF.

This sequence joins TRBV19 and TRBJ2-3, with 7 bases fitting TRBD2. With V trimmed by 3 bases and J by 7 bases, 4 bases remained unmatched. This CDR3 comprises 13 residues. The germline gives CDR1 LNHDA, CDR2 SQIVND (reference sequence). The CDR3 bases are TGTGCCAGTAGTATGGGACTACAAAATACGCAGTATTTT. This sequence encodes CASSMGLQNTQYF.

The chain recombines TRBV7-9 with TRBJ1-1; 8 nucleotides line up with TRBD1. This CDR3 has 14 residues. V lost 5 bases, J lost 4 bases, and 6 bases stayed unmatched. The germline V gene encodes CDR1 SEHNR and CDR2 FQNEAQ (reference sequence). The CDR3: CASSDRTGPTEAFF. The CDR3 DNA is TGTGCCAGCAGCGATAGGACAGGGCCCACTGAAGCTTTCTTT.

The V gene is TRBV6-1, the J gene TRBJ2-7; 8 positions match TRBD1. CDR3 length equals 15 residues. V was pared by 4 bases and J by 6 bases, with 11 bases of the junction left unmatched. Germline V lookup: CDR1 MNHNS, CDR2 SASEGT. The CDR3 protein is CASSASQGASAEQYF. CDR3 in DNA: TGTGCCAGCAGTGCGAGTCAGGGGGCATCCGCCGAGCAGTACTTC.

The chain joins TRBV4-3 to TRBJ2-7; D not resolved. Germline lookup yields CDR1 LGHNA and CDR2 YSLEER. V was clipped by 0 bases and J by 6 bases, with 15 bases between them. There are 15 residues in the CDR3. CDR3 nucleotide sequence: TGCGCCAGCAGCCAAGATCGGGTTCCCTTTGGCGAGCAGTACTTC. Translating gives CASSQDRVPFGEQYF.

This rearrangement joins TRBV28 to TRBJ1-2; 8 nucleotides agree with TRBD1. V lost 2 bases, J lost 4 bases, and 9 bases stayed unmatched. The CDR3 loop spans 16 amino acids. The germline CDR1 and CDR2 sequences are MDHEN and SYDVKM. For the CDR3, the DNA is TGTGCCAGCAGTTTACCGAAGACAGGGGTGTTCTATGGCTACACCTTC. Protein sequence: CASSLPKTGVFYGYTF.

J is TRBJ2-2 and V is TRBV2, with D perhaps matching TRBD1 (5 bases). CDR1 is SNHLY, CDR2 FYNNEI, per germline. V was trimmed by 7 bases and J by 2 bases, leaving 8 bases between them. The CDR3 is 13 residues long. CDR3 bases: TGTGCCAGCACGACAGCTAACACCGGGGAGCTGTTTTTT. It yields the protein CASTTANTGELFF.

This clone was observed a handful of times. This rearrangement joins TRBV14 to TRBJ2-5; 7 bases agree with TRBD2. After removal of 4 bases from V and 11 bases from J, the junction contained 16 bases not matched to a gene. Germline V gene data show CDR1 as SGHDN and CDR2 as FVKESK. The CDR3 spans 15 residues. CDR3 residues: CASSRSFQGLWEQYF. The DNA of the CDR3 is TGTGCCAGCAGCCGATCGTTCCAGGGACTATGGGAGCAGTACTTC.

V usage is TRBV7-9 and J usage is TRBJ1-2; no reliable D call. V lost 2 bases and J lost 1, with 8 bases in between. This CDR3 is built from 14 residues. CDR1 is SEHNR, CDR2 FQNEAQ, per germline (reference sequence). The CDR3 sequence is CASSLRPGNYGYTF. CDR3 nucleotide sequence: TGTGCCAGCAGCTTACGCCCGGGTAACTATGGCTACACCTTC.

The chain joins TRBV19 to TRBJ1-1; D unclear. The CDR3 is 11 amino acids. The germline V and J ends were trimmed by 3 bases and 8 bases, with 7 bases remaining between them. CDR1 LNHDA and CDR2 SQIVND come from the germline V gene (reference sequence). CDR3 sequence: CASSIGGEAFF. CDR3 coding DNA: TGTGCCAGTAGTATTGGAGGGGAAGCTTTCTTT.

V usage is TRBV6-5 and J usage is TRBJ1-3, with a tentative D call TRBD1 (6 bases). The CDR3 loop spans 14 amino acids. V shed 6 bases and J shed 1 base, with 10 bases lying between them. CDR1 and CDR2 from the germline V gene are MNHEY and SVGAGI. CDR3 bases: TGTGCCAGCAGGCACCAGGGGTCTGGAAACACCATATATTTT. The encoded protein is CASRHQGSGNTIYF.

This chain connects TRBV4-2 to TRBJ2-7; 7 positions match TRBD2. CDR3 size: 17 residues. The germline CDR1 and CDR2 sequences are LGHNA and YNFKEQ. The junction had 10 bases not matched to a gene; V was cut back by 0 bases and J by 2 bases. Here the CDR3 DNA reads TGTGCCAGCAGCCAAGAAAGACCGGCGGGGAGGGCCTACGAGCAGTACTTC. Its protein product is CASSQERPAGRAYEQYF.

This sequence joins TRBV7-3 and TRBJ2-1, with D hard to call. The CDR3 has 13 amino acids. Germline-derived CDR1 and CDR2 are SGHTA and FQGTGA. V was clipped by 3 bases and J by 5 bases, with 8 bases between them. The CDR3 region has the DNA TGTGCCAGCAGCTTGACCCGGGACAATGAGCAGTTCTTC. Translating it yields CASSLTRDNEQFF.

This clone has a handful of counts. V and J are TRBV19 and TRBJ2-7; D is uncertain. There are 12 residues in the CDR3. The germline V gene encodes CDR1 LNHDA and CDR2 SQIVND (reference sequence). V dropped 0 bases and J dropped 4 bases, with 4 bases sitting between them. CDR3 loop: CASSIDGYEQYF. CDR3 coding DNA: TGTGCCAGTAGTATAGACGGTTACGAGCAGTACTTC.

This chain uses TRBV4-2 with TRBJ1-5; 8 bases are shared with TRBD1. In germline, CDR1 is LGHNA, CDR2 YNFKEQ. The CDR3 covers 16 residues. V shed 1 base and J 2 bases; nucleotides not matched to a gene: 4. The CDR3 spells CASSQGTGNRNQPQHF. CDR3 nucleotides: TGTGCCAGCAGCCAAGGGACAGGGAATCGCAATCAGCCCCAGCATTTT.

This clone was detected only once. An end of the junction does not agree with germline; a read error may underlie this. The genes are TRBV27 and TRBJ2-5; 14 positions agree with TRBD2. The DNA end favors TRBJ2-7, so the J call may be wrong. The CDR3 is 17 amino acids. The germline CDR1 and CDR2 sequences are MNHEY and SMNVEV (reference sequence). CDR3 in DNA: TGTGTCAGCAGTTTATTAACCACCGGACTAGCGGGAGGCGAGCAGTACTTC. It is translated as CVSSLLTTGLAGGEQYF.

This clone was detected a few times. V gene TRBV2 combines with J gene TRBJ1-6; TRBD1 is a possible D gene (6 bases). V was pared by 1 base and J by 13 bases, with 17 bases between. The germline V gene encodes CDR1 SNHLY and CDR2 FYNNEI. The CDR3 contains 15 residues. CDR3 in amino acids: CASSEGQAKIMPLHF. For the CDR3, the DNA is TGTGCCAGCAGTGAAGGACAGGCAAAGATAATGCCCCTCCACTTT.